This passage covers 23 T cell receptor beta chains from one sample sequenced in a study of T cell responses to AZD1222 COVID-19 vaccine. Clones were read by immunoSEQ multiplex PCR, and TCRdb kept only the in-frame ones, dropping some. The table records 75,000 to 80,000 clones, 60% to 85% of them present only once. Here the sequenced sample was peripheral blood, taken 28 days after the second dose of the MenACWY control vaccine. Receptors originate from an adult who received the MenACWY meningococcal vaccine as a control.

The V and J genes are TRBV7-3 and TRBJ2-1; D gene uncertain. The CDR3 totals 15 residues. From germline, CDR1 is SGHTA and CDR2 FQGTGA. V was shortened by 0 bases and J by 0 bases, with 6 bases between the two germline ends. CDR3 region: CASSLTHTSYNEQFF. The CDR3 DNA reads TGTGCCAGCAGCTTAACCCACACCTCCTACAATGAGCAGTTCTTC.

This clone was observed a few times. The CDR3 DNA sequence: TGTGCCAGCAGCCCCCGAGCGGGTCCTATCACAGATACGCAGTATTTT. It codes for CASSPRAGPITDTQYF. V usage is TRBV7-3 and J usage is TRBJ2-3; D might be TRBD2 (6 bases). Germline V CDR1 and CDR2: SGHTA, FQGTGA. The ends were cut back, 5 bases at V and 2 bases at J, with 17 bases in the middle. The CDR3 has 16 residues.

The chain combines TRBV19 with TRBJ2-2, with 7 bases lining up with TRBD1. This CDR3 spans 14 amino acids. The V gene end was trimmed by 6 bases and the J gene end by 1 base; junction bases not matched to a gene: 2. In germline, CDR1 is LNHDA, CDR2 SQIVND (reference sequence). CDR3 protein: CASRGTENTGELFF. CDR3 in DNA: TGTGCCAGTAGGGGGACAGAGAACACCGGGGAGCTGTTTTTT.

This rearrangement joins TRBV5-1 to TRBJ2-6; TRBD2 aligns across 15 bases. In germline, CDR1 is SGHRS, CDR2 YFSETQ. Losses at the gene ends were 0 bases for V and 4 bases for J; bases not matched to a gene: 2. This CDR3 contains 18 residues. CDR3 amino acids: CASSLGTSGRAGANVLTF. The CDR3 DNA follows: TGCGCCAGCAGCTTGGGGACTAGCGGGAGGGCCGGGGCCAACGTCCTGACTTTC.

V gene TRBV7-2 combines with J gene TRBJ1-1; D uncertain. The CDR3 contains 14 residues. Germline V gene sequence: CDR1 SGHTA, CDR2 FQGNSA. V gave up 7 bases and J gave up 2 bases, with 14 bases separating them. This CDR3 reads CASTPLSVNTEAFF. The CDR3 DNA follows: TGTGCCAGCACCCCATTATCGGTTAACACTGAAGCTTTCTTT. Supplemented by reference TRBV7-2 and TRBJ1-1, the full variable domain reads GAGVSQSPSNKVTEKGKDVELRCDPISGHTALYWYRQSLGQGLEFLIYFQGNSAPDKSGLPSDRFSAERTGGSVSTLTIQRTQQEDSAVYLCASTPLSVNTEAFFGQGTRLTVV.

The CDR3 spells CASSLGTNTGTDSYEQYF. The CDR3 DNA is TGCGCCAGCAGCTTGGGGACCAATACCGGGACTGACTCCTACGAGCAGTACTTC. The genes are TRBV5-1 and TRBJ2-7; tentative D call: TRBD2 (6 bases). The germline V gene has CDR1 SGHRS and CDR2 YFSETQ. V lost 0 bases to trimming and J lost 0 bases, with 19 bases between them. The CDR3 is 18 residues long.

CDR3 nucleotide sequence: TGCAGCGGCAAGGCAGGTTTCGCCGGGGAGCTGTTTTTT. Encoded protein: CSGKAGFAGELFF. The chain uses TRBV29-1 and TRBJ2-2; D call uncertain. The CDR3 is 13 amino acids. The V and J ends lost 7 bases and 6 bases respectively, with 15 bases between them. Germline V CDR1 and CDR2: SQVTM, ANQGSEA.

This clone was observed a handful of times. The rearrangement joins TRBV24-1 to TRBJ1-1, with D hard to call. V was cut by 12 bases and J by 6 bases, with 25 bases left in between. CDR1 is KGHDR and CDR2 is SFDVKD in the germline V gene. The CDR3 runs 15 residues. CDR3 region: CAATKTGGRYPEAFF. The CDR3 DNA sequence: TGTGCCGCCACGAAGACCGGAGGCCGCTACCCTGAAGCTTTCTTT.

The rearrangement uses TRBV7-9 and TRBJ2-7; TRBD1 matches at 8 bases. J lost 7 bases, V lost 6 bases, and 14 bases had no gene match. Per the germline V gene, CDR1 is SEHNR and CDR2 is FQNEAQ (reference sequence). This CDR3 comprises 15 residues. The CDR3, as DNA: TGTGCCAGCAGTCCTGGGGGCAGGGGGCCTCAAGAGCAGTACTTC. This encodes CASSPGGRGPQEQYF.

The chain has TRBV27 and TRBJ1-4, with 9 bases matching TRBD1. Germline CDR1 and CDR2: MNHEY and SMNVEV (reference sequence). The CDR3 is made up of 14 amino acids. V dropped 8 bases and J dropped 7; count of bases not matched to a gene: 8. In nucleotides, the CDR3 is TGTGCCAGCGGGCGGGGACAGGGTGGTGAAAAACTGTTTTTT. It codes for CASGRGQGGEKLFF.

The V call is TRBV29-1, the J call TRBJ1-2; possibly TRBD1 for D (5 bases). The germline V gene encodes CDR1 SQVTM and CDR2 ANQGSEA. V was pared by 2 bases and J by 5 bases, with 15 bases between. The CDR3 loop spans 14 amino acids. The CDR3 here is CSVEQPGPHYGYTF. In nucleotides, the CDR3 is TGCAGCGTTGAACAACCGGGACCCCATTATGGCTACACCTTC. Using reference TRBV29-1 and TRBJ1-2 for the parts outside the CDR3, the full variable domain is SAVISQKPSRDICQRGTSLTIQCQVDSQVTMMFWYRQQPGQSLTLIATANQGSEATYESGFVIDKFPISRPNLTFSTLTVSNMSPEDSSIYLCSVEQPGPHYGYTFGSGTRLTVV.

The CDR3 spells CASSLGQPNEQFF. CDR3 DNA: TGCGCCAGCAGCTTGGGCCAGCCCAATGAGCAGTTCTTC. This rearrangement joins TRBV5-1 to TRBJ2-1; D is undetermined. This CDR3 contains 13 residues. Germline lookup yields CDR1 SGHRS and CDR2 YFSETQ. V dropped 0 bases and J dropped 6 bases, with 7 bases sitting between them.

The chain is built from TRBV3-1 (or the pseudogene TRBV3-2) and TRBJ2-5, with D possibly being TRBD1 or TRBD2 (6 bases each). Germline lookup yields CDR1 LGHDT and CDR2 YNNKEL (reference sequence). V lost 0 bases, J lost 4 bases, and 15 bases lay in between. The CDR3 is made up of 16 amino acids. This CDR3 is CASSQDPGAVGETQYF. CDR3 nucleotide sequence: TGTGCCAGCAGCCAAGATCCGGGGGCTGTAGGAGAGACCCAGTACTTC.

The CDR3 DNA reads as TGTGCCAGCAGTCACGGAGACAGAGGAAACACCATATATTTT. It translates to CASSHGDRGNTIYF. This chain links TRBV28 with TRBJ1-3; the D gene is possibly TRBD1 (5 bases). V gave up 5 bases and J gave up 4 bases, with 12 bases separating them. Germline V lookup: CDR1 MDHEN, CDR2 SYDVKM. The CDR3 has 14 residues.

This chain uses TRBV28 with TRBJ1-2, with D unresolved. Trimming left V 5 bases short and J 8 bases short, with 21 bases between. The CDR3 is 15 amino acids. From germline, CDR1 is MDHEN and CDR2 SYDVKM. The CDR3 DNA sequence: TGTGCCAGCAGTCCGGGCCGGCCACGACCCGAGGGCTACACCTTC. It translates to CASSPGRPRPEGYTF.

The chain recombines TRBV7-2 with TRBJ2-7; D unclear. Germline CDR1 and CDR2: SGHTA and FQGNSA. This CDR3 has 14 amino acids. V lost 5 bases and J 0 bases, leaving 11 bases between the germline ends. The CDR3 loop is CASSPRLFSYEQYF. In DNA form, the CDR3 reads TGTGCCAGCAGCCCTCGGCTGTTCTCCTACGAGCAGTACTTC.

The CDR3 loop reads CASSLQTLGNTEAFF. The CDR3, as DNA: TGTGCCAGCAGCTTACAGACCCTGGGGAACACTGAAGCTTTCTTT. The chain uses TRBV7-2 and TRBJ1-1; D is ambiguous. Germline CDR1 SGHTA, CDR2 FQGNSA. The germline V and J ends were trimmed by 2 bases and 1 base, with 11 bases remaining between them. The CDR3 length is 15 residues.

The chain uses TRBV12-3 or TRBV12-4 and TRBJ1-6; D ambiguous. Trimming pared 3 bases from V and 10 bases from J, leaving 10 bases between. This CDR3 contains 13 residues. The CDR3 region is CASSFGQPSPLHF. CDR3 sequence (DNA): TGTGCCAGCAGTTTTGGGCAGCCCTCACCCCTCCACTTT.

This clone came up a few times. As DNA, the CDR3 is TGTGCCAGCAGCGTAGCGCCGACGGGAACTGAAGCTTTCTTT. Translating gives CASSVAPTGTEAFF. The chain has TRBV9 and TRBJ1-1; D call uncertain. Germline CDR1 and CDR2: SGDLS and YYNGEE. The CDR3 consists of 14 residues. Trimming took off 0 bases at V and 5 bases at J, with 11 bases between the two ends.

The J gene is TRBJ1-5, the V gene TRBV2; D is ambiguous. CDR3 length: 12 amino acids. Per the germline V gene, CDR1 is SNHLY and CDR2 is FYNNEI. Deletions cut 0 bases from V and 6 bases from J, with 3 bases between. The CDR3 nucleotides read TGTGCCAGCAGTGAAGCGAGTCAGCCCCAGCATTTT. Translated, it gives CASSEASQPQHF.

This chain links TRBV3-1 (or the pseudogene TRBV3-2) with TRBJ1-2; TRBD1 might be the D (6 bases). The germline V and J ends were trimmed by 5 bases and 8 bases, with 15 bases remaining between them. Germline CDR1 LGHDT, CDR2 YNNKEL (reference sequence). The CDR3 has 13 amino acids. CDR3 amino acids: CASSTPGGLGYTF. CDR3 nucleotide sequence: TGTGCCAGCAGCACGCCGGGGGGCTTGGGCTACACCTTC.

The table lists this clone with a count of one. The J gene is TRBJ2-1, the V gene TRBV6-6; 7 bases map to TRBD2. Trimming removed 0 bases from V and 10 bases from J; junction bases left unmatched: 6. The V gene's germline CDR1 is MNHNY and CDR2 SVGAGI (reference sequence). The CDR3 is 14 residues long. The DNA of the CDR3 is TGTGCCAGCAGTTACTCGGGAGGGCCATGGGAGCAGTTCTTC. Translating it yields CASSYSGGPWEQFF.

This chain's CDR3 is CSATREQFF. In nucleotides, the CDR3 is TGCAGTGCTACTAGAGAGCAGTTCTTC. The chain carries TRBV20-1 and TRBJ2-1, with D uncertain. Germline-derived CDR1 and CDR2 are DFQATT and SNEGSKA (reference sequence). The CDR3 has 9 amino acids. V was pared by 4 bases and J by 10 bases, with 5 bases between.